Below, one T cell receptor (beta chain) is given with its context. Antigen: not known. These data come from a study of monozygotic twins with cystic fibrosis. Study-wide results and limits: Age, concordance and disease severity did not associate with shared CDR3 numbers. Low clonality (median roughly 0.0099) suggested a mostly naive repertoire.

Produced via immunoSEQ multiplex PCR; TCRdb's table is partial and in-frame only. This sample yields around 25,000 clones, of which roughly 90% are seen a single time; 0.25% to 0.35% belongs to the top ten. The TCR sequence derives from a girl aged 2 to 10 with cystic fibrosis. What was sequenced was blood.

CDR3 amino acids: CASSFTTPFSGNTIYF. The CDR3 DNA is TGCGCCAGCAGCTTCACAACTCCTTTCTCTGGAAACACCATATATTTT. This sequence joins TRBV5-1 and TRBJ1-3, with D unclear. Germline V lookup: CDR1 SGHRS, CDR2 YFSETQ. V lost 2 bases, J lost 0 bases, and 12 bases lay in between. CDR3 length equals 16 residues.